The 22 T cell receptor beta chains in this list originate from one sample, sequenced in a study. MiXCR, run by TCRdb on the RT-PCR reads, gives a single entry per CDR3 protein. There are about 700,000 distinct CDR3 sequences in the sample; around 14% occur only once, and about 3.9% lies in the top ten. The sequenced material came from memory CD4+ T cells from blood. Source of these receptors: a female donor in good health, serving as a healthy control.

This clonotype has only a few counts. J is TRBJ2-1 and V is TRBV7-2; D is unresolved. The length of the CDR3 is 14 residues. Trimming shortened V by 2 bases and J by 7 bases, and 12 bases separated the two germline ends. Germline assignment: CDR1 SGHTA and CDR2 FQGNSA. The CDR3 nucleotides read TGTGCCAGCAGCTTAAATCTAGTGCGAAATGAGCAGTTCTTC. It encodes CASSLNLVRNEQFF.

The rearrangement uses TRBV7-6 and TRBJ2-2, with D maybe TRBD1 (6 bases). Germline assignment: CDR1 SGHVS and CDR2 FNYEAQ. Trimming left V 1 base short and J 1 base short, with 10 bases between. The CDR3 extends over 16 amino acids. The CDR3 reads CASSLVATGNTGELFF. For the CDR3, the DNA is TGTGCCAGCAGCTTAGTTGCGACAGGGAACACCGGGGAGCTGTTTTTT. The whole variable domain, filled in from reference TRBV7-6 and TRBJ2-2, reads GAGVSQSPRYKVTKRGQDVALRCDPISGHVSLYWYRQALGQGPEFLTYFNYEAQQDKSGLPNDRFSAERPEGSISTLTIQRTEQRDSAMYRCASSLVATGNTGELFFGEGSRLTVL.

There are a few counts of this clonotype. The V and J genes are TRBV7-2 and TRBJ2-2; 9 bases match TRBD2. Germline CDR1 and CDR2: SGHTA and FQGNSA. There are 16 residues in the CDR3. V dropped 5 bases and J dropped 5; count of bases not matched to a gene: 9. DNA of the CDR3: TGTGCCAGCAGCCCACAGGTCCTAGCGGGAACCGGGGAGCTGTTTTTT. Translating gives CASSPQVLAGTGELFF. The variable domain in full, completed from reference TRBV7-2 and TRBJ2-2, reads GAGVSQSPSNKVTEKGKDVELRCDPISGHTALYWYRQSLGQGLEFLIYFQGNSAPDKSGLPSDRFSAERTGGSVSTLTIQRTQQEDSAVYLCASSPQVLAGTGELFFGEGSRLTVL.

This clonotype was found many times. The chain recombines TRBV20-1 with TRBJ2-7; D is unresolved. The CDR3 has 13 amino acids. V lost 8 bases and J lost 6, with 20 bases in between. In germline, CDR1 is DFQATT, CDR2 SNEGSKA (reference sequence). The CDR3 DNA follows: TGCAGTTCCCGCGACCCTTTTGTTGCCGAGCAGTACTTC. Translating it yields CSSRDPFVAEQYF.

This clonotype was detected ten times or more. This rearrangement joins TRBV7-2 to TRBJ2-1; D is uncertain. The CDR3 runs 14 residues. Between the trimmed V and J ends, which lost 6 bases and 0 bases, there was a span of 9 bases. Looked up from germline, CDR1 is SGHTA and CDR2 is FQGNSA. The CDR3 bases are TGTGCCAGCAGTCCCAGTAGCTCCTACAATGAGCAGTTCTTC. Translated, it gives CASSPSSSYNEQFF. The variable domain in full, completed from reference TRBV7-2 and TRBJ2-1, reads GAGVSQSPSNKVTEKGKDVELRCDPISGHTALYWYRQSLGQGLEFLIYFQGNSAPDKSGLPSDRFSAERTGGSVSTLTIQRTQQEDSAVYLCASSPSSSYNEQFFGPGTRLTVL.

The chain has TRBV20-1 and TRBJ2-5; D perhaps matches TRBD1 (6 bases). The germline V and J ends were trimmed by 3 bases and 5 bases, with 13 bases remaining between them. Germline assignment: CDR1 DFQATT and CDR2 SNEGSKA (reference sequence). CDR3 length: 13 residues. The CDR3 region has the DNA TGCAGTGCTAGTCACACCCAGGGGGAGACCCAGTACTTC. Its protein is CSASHTQGETQYF.

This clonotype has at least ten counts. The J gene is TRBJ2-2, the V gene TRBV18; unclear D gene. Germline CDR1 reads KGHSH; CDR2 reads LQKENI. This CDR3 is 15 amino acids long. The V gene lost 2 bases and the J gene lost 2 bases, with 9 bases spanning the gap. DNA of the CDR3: TGTGCCAGCTCACCAGCGCGGATAAACACCGGGGAGCTGTTTTTT. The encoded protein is CASSPARINTGELFF.

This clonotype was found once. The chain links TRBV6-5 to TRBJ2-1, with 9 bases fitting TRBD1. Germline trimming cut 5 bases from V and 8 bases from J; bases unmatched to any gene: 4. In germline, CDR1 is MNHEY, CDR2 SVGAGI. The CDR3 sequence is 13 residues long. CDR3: CASSIGQGYEQFF. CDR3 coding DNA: TGTGCCAGCAGTATCGGACAGGGGTATGAGCAGTTCTTC.

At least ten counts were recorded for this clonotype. In nucleotides, the CDR3 is TGTGCCAGCACCATGGGCTCCACAAGCACTGAAGCTTTCTTT. Amino acids: CASTMGSTSTEAFF. The chain is built from TRBV6-2 or TRBV6-3 and TRBJ1-1; D not resolved. Germline CDR1 is MNHEY and CDR2 is SVGEGT. There are 14 residues in the CDR3. Trimming removed 7 bases from V and 4 bases from J, with 16 bases in between.

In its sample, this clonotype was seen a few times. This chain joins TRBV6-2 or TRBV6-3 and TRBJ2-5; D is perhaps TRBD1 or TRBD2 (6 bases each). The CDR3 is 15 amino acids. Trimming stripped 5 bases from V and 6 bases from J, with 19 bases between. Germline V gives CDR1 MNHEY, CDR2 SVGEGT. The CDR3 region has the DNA TGTGCCAGCAGTCAAGGGGGGACGTTGGGCAAGACCCAGTACTTC. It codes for CASSQGGTLGKTQYF.

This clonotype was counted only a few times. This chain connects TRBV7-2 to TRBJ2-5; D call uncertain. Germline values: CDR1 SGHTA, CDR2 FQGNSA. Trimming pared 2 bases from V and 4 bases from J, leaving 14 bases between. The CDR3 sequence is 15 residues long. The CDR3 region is CASSLISVGRETQYF. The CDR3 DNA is TGTGCCAGCAGCTTAATTAGTGTTGGGCGAGAGACCCAGTACTTC.

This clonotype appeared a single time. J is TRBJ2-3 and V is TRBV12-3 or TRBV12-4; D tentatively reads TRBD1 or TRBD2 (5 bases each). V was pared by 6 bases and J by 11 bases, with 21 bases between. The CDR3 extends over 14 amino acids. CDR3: CASSVLVGENEQYF. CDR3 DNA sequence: TGTGCCAGCAGCGTACTAGTGGGGGAGAATGAGCAGTATTTT.

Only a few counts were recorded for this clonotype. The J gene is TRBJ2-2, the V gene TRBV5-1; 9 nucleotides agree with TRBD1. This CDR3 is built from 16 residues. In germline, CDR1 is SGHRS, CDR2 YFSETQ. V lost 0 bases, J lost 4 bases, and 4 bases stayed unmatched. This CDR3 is CASSLARTGVTGELFF. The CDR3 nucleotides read TGCGCCAGCAGCTTGGCCCGGACAGGGGTCACCGGGGAGCTGTTTTTT.

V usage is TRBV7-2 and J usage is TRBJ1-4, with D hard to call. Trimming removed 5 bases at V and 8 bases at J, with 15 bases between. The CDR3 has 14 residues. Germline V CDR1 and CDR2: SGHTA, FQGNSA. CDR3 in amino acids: CASSPSRVEEKLFF. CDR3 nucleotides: TGTGCCAGCAGCCCTAGCCGGGTAGAGGAAAAACTGTTTTTT.

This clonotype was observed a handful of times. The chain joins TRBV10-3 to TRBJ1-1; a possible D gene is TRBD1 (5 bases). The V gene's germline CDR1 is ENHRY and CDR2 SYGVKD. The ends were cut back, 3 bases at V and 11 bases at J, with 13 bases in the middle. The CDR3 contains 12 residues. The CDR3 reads CAISESQGRAFF. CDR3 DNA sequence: TGTGCCATCAGTGAATCTCAGGGTCGGGCTTTCTTT.

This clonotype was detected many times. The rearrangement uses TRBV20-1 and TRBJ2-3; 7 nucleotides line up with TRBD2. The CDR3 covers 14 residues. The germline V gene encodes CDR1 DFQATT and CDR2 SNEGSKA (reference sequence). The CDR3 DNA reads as TGCGGCACTGTGGGGCTAGCGGGCACAGATACGCAGTATTTT. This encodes CGTVGLAGTDTQYF.

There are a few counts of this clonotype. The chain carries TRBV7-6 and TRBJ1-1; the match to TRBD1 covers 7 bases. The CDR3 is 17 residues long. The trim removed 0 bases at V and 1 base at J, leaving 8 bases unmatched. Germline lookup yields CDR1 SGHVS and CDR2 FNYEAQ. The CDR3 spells CASSLAPPPGGNTEAFF. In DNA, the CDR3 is TGTGCCAGCAGCTTAGCCCCCCCCCCAGGGGGGAACACTGAAGCTTTCTTT.

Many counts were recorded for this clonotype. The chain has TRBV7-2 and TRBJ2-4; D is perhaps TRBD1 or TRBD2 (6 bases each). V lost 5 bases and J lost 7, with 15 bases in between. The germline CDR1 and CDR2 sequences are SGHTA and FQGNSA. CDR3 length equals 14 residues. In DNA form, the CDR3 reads TGTGCCAGCAGCCCCGATAGGGGGGAGAACATTCAGTACTTC. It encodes CASSPDRGENIQYF.

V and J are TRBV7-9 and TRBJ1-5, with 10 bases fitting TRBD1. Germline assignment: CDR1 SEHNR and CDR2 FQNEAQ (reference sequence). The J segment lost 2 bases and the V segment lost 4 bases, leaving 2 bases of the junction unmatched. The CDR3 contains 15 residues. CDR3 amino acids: CASSWTGGGNQPQHF. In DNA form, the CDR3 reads TGTGCCAGCAGCTGGACAGGGGGAGGCAATCAGCCCCAGCATTTT.

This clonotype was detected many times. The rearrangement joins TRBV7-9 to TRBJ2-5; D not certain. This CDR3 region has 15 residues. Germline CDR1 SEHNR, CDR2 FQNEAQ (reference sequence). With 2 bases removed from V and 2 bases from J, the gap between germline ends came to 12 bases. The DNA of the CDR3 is TGTGCCAGCAGCTTATTGGTACGGAAGCAAGAGACCCAGTACTTC. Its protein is CASSLLVRKQETQYF. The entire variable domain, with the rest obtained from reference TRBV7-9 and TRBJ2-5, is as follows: DTGVSQNPRHKITKRGQNVTFRCDPISEHNRLYWYRQTLGQGPEFLTYFQNEAQLEKSRLLSDRFSAERPKGSFSTLEIQRTEQGDSAMYLCASSLLVRKQETQYFGPGTRLLVL.

CDR3 region: CSASQSGVNSPLHF. The DNA for the CDR3 is TGCAGTGCTAGTCAGTCAGGGGTGAATTCACCCCTCCACTTT. This sequence joins TRBV20-1 and TRBJ1-6, with a tentative D call TRBD1 (6 bases). Germline loops: CDR1 DFQATT, CDR2 SNEGSKA (reference sequence). CDR3 length: 14 amino acids. V was trimmed by 3 bases and J by 7 bases, leaving 13 bases between them.

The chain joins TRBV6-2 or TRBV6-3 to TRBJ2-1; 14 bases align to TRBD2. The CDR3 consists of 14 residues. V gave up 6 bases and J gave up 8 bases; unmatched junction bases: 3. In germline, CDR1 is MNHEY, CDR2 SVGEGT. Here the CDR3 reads CASRRLAGGDEQFF. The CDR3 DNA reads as TGTGCCAGCAGGAGACTAGCGGGAGGGGATGAGCAGTTCTTC.